This entry lists 22 T cell receptor beta chains sequenced from one sample in a study of radiation and T cells in renal cell carcinoma. As for time point: blood 4 weeks post-SBRT, at nephrectomy. The treatment was: 15 Gy SBRT to primary tumor, nephrectomy 4 weeks later. Clones were sequenced by immunoSEQ multiplex PCR, and TCRdb holds only the in-frame ones, with some missing. The sample carries about 86,000 clones, 70% to 90% recorded once. This sample comprised blood, obtained from a patient whose treatment included radiotherapy and nephrectomy. These receptors came from a man aged 45-60 years with renal cell carcinoma.

In its sample, this clone was seen a few times. The chain combines TRBV25-1 with TRBJ1-1, with D uncertain. The germline V gene has CDR1 MGHDK and CDR2 SYGVNS. The CDR3 runs 12 residues. V was pared by 2 bases and J by 4 bases, with 5 bases between. CDR3 residues: CASSEGGTEAFF. DNA of the CDR3: TGTGCCAGCAGTGAAGGAGGCACTGAAGCTTTCTTT.

The chain joins TRBV30 to TRBJ1-4; TRBD1 is a possible D gene (6 bases). This CDR3 has 12 amino acids. V was shortened by 7 bases and J by 5 bases, with 11 bases between the two germline ends. CDR1 and CDR2 from the germline V gene are GTSNPN and SVGIG (reference sequence). The CDR3 DNA reads as TGTGCCTTCGGACAGTCCAATGAAAAACTGTTTTTT. Its protein product is CAFGQSNEKLFF.

This clone was detected a few times. The J gene is TRBJ1-1, the V gene TRBV9, with 8 bases that match TRBD1. The CDR3 loop spans 13 amino acids. CDR1 is SGDLS, CDR2 YYNGEE, per germline. V gave up 0 bases and J gave up 7 bases; unmatched junction bases: 2. CDR3 loop: CASSVAGQGEAFF. CDR3 coding DNA: TGTGCCAGCAGCGTAGCCGGACAGGGTGAAGCTTTCTTT.

This chain uses TRBV19 with TRBJ2-2; perhaps D is TRBD1 or TRBD2 (5 bases each). The CDR3 has 15 residues. V lost 3 bases, J lost 4 bases, and 12 bases lay in between. CDR1 LNHDA and CDR2 SQIVND come from the germline V gene (reference sequence). The CDR3 spells CASSIGAGSTGELFF. DNA of the CDR3: TGTGCCAGTAGTATTGGGGCGGGTTCCACCGGGGAGCTGTTTTTT.

This chain links TRBV2 with TRBJ2-3, with D unclear. CDR3 length: 15 amino acids. From germline, CDR1 is SNHLY and CDR2 FYNNEI. V lost 7 bases and J lost 5, with 19 bases in between. CDR3 loop: CASTPRGEIGDTQYF. The DNA of the CDR3 is TGTGCCAGCACCCCGAGAGGCGAGATTGGAGATACGCAGTATTTT.

J is TRBJ1-2 and V is TRBV29-1, with 7 bases aligning to TRBD1. The CDR3 length is 13 residues. Germline lookup yields CDR1 SQVTM and CDR2 ANQGSEA. V lost 7 bases to trimming and J lost 8 bases; unmatched junction nucleotides: 13. CDR3 region: CSGRTGLERGYTF. CDR3 bases: TGCAGCGGACGGACAGGACTTGAGAGGGGCTACACCTTC.

The rearrangement links TRBV15 to TRBJ1-3; 12 bases line up with TRBD1. The CDR3 has 14 residues. V shed 4 bases and J 8 bases; nucleotides not matched to a gene: 3. Germline-derived CDR1 and CDR2 are LNHNV and YYDKDF (reference sequence). CDR3 in DNA: TGTGCCACCAGCACCCGGGACAGGGGGCACACCATATATTTT. This sequence encodes CATSTRDRGHTIYF.

The V gene is TRBV19, the J gene TRBJ2-4; D ambiguous. V shed 5 bases and J shed 2 bases, with 16 bases lying between them. The germline V gene encodes CDR1 LNHDA and CDR2 SQIVND (reference sequence). CDR3 length equals 16 residues. CDR3 nucleotides: TGTGCCAGTAGTCTGGGCTACCGGGCCCCCAAAAACATTCAGTACTTC. It translates to CASSLGYRAPKNIQYF.

The CDR3 DNA reads as TGTGCCAGCAGTTTATGGAGGGGCGGCAATCAGCCCCAGCATTTT. Encoded protein: CASSLWRGGNQPQHF. J is TRBJ1-5 and V is TRBV28; possible D gene TRBD1, 5 bases. Germline CDR1 reads MDHEN; CDR2 reads SYDVKM. This CDR3 is 15 amino acids long. Trimming removed 0 bases at V and 2 bases at J, with 8 bases between.

V usage is TRBV29-1 and J usage is TRBJ2-3; D call uncertain. The CDR3 sequence is 10 residues long. Trimming cost V 3 bases and J 6 bases, with 4 bases left between them. Germline V gene data show CDR1 as SQVTM and CDR2 as ANQGSEA. CDR3 amino acids: CSVDTDTQYF. The CDR3 region has the DNA TGCAGCGTTGATACTGATACGCAGTATTTT.

This chain connects TRBV18 to TRBJ2-7; 12 bases agree with TRBD1. Germline-derived CDR1 and CDR2 are KGHSH and LQKENI. V shed 6 bases and J 3 bases; nucleotides not matched to a gene: 6. The CDR3 is made up of 15 amino acids. The CDR3 loop reads CASSPGTGGYYEQYF. CDR3 DNA sequence: TGTGCCAGCTCTCCCGGGACAGGGGGCTACTACGAGCAGTACTTC.

The chain combines TRBV5-5 with TRBJ1-1; TRBD1 agrees at 7 bases. The CDR3 is 14 residues long. Germline CDR1 SGHKS, CDR2 YYEKEE (reference sequence). Trimming removed 4 bases from V and 4 bases from J; junction bases left unmatched: 7. CDR3 protein: CASSGQVEGTEAFF. The DNA for the CDR3 is TGTGCCAGCAGCGGACAGGTAGAAGGCACTGAAGCTTTCTTT.

The chain employs TRBV18 and TRBJ2-1; D may correspond to TRBD1 or TRBD2 (5 bases each). The germline CDR1 and CDR2 sequences are KGHSH and LQKENI. Trimming took off 1 base at V and 5 bases at J, with 18 bases between the two ends. The CDR3 has 17 amino acids. CDR3 amino acids: CASSPRRTGPKNNEQFF. CDR3 coding DNA: TGTGCCAGCTCACCACGACGGACGGGACCTAAAAACAATGAGCAGTTCTTC. The full variable domain, its missing parts supplied by reference TRBV18 and TRBJ2-1, is NAGVMQNPRHLVRRRGQEARLRCSPMKGHSHVYWYRQLPEEGLKFMVYLQKENIIDESGMPKERFSAEFPKEGPSILRIQQVVRGDSAAYFCASSPRRTGPKNNEQFFGPGTRLTVL.

This clone was seen a few times. The gene calls are TRBV7-2 and TRBJ1-1, with D unresolved. The V gene lost 1 base and the J gene lost 9 bases, with 12 bases spanning the gap. CDR3 length equals 13 residues. In germline, CDR1 is SGHTA, CDR2 FQGNSA. The CDR3 DNA follows: TGTGCCAGCAGCTTAGATCCTACCTTCCAAGCTTTCTTT. It yields the protein CASSLDPTFQAFF.

The chain has TRBV6-6 and TRBJ2-5, with 9 bases lining up with TRBD1. Trimming at V came to 5 bases and at J to 2 bases, leaving 9 bases not matched to a gene. Germline V CDR1 and CDR2: MNHNY, SVGAGI (reference sequence). This CDR3 spans 16 amino acids. CDR3 amino acids: CASSLSRDRAQETQYF. The CDR3, as DNA: TGTGCCAGCAGTCTCAGCCGGGACAGGGCTCAAGAGACCCAGTACTTC.

The V gene is TRBV27, the J gene TRBJ2-3; D call uncertain. The CDR3 totals 8 residues. V was cut by 7 bases and J by 12 bases, with 5 bases left in between. The germline V gene has CDR1 MNHEY and CDR2 SMNVEV (reference sequence). This chain's CDR3 is CASTPQYF. DNA for the CDR3: TGTGCCAGCACCCCACAGTATTTT.

V usage is TRBV7-9 and J usage is TRBJ1-2, with a possible D match to TRBD1 (6 bases). This CDR3 is built from 15 residues. Trimming stripped 2 bases from V and 6 bases from J, with 16 bases between. From germline, CDR1 is SEHNR and CDR2 FQNEAQ (reference sequence). The CDR3 DNA is TGTGCCAGCAGCTTATACCAGAAAAGGGGGGATGGCTACACCTTC. This translates into CASSLYQKRGDGYTF.

This chain links TRBV5-5 with TRBJ1-6; 10 nucleotides match TRBD1. The CDR3 extends over 15 amino acids. V gave up 4 bases and J gave up 9 bases; unmatched junction bases: 7. Germline V lookup: CDR1 SGHKS, CDR2 YYEKEE (reference sequence). The CDR3 loop is CASSLGTGVGSPLHF. The CDR3 region has the DNA TGTGCCAGCAGCCTGGGGACAGGGGTGGGTTCACCCCTCCACTTT.

The chain has TRBV9 and TRBJ2-2; D is undetermined. V gave up 6 bases and J gave up 3 bases, with 12 bases separating them. Germline CDR1 reads SGDLS; CDR2 reads YYNGEE. The CDR3 is 14 amino acids. This CDR3 reads CASMETIDTGELFF. In DNA, the CDR3 is TGTGCCAGCATGGAGACCATTGACACCGGGGAGCTGTTTTTT.

The chain has TRBV7-8 and TRBJ2-7, with unresolved D. Trimming stripped 7 bases from V and 3 bases from J, with 25 bases between. In germline, CDR1 is SGHVS, CDR2 FQNEAQ. The CDR3 is made up of 17 amino acids. The CDR3 sequence: CASTSAGLAQEVYEQYF. The DNA for the CDR3 is TGTGCCAGCACCTCCGCCGGGCTTGCCCAAGAAGTCTACGAGCAGTACTTC.

The chain uses TRBV2 and TRBJ2-7; no firm D call. CDR3 length equals 12 residues. In germline, CDR1 is SNHLY, CDR2 FYNNEI. Trimming took 6 bases from V and 1 from J, leaving 7 bases between them. The CDR3 nucleotides are TGTGCCAGCAGGGAAAGATCCTACGAGCAGTACTTC. Amino acid sequence: CASRERSYEQYF.

This chain joins TRBV6-5 and TRBJ2-7; TRBD2 matches 13 bases. Germline V CDR1 and CDR2: MNHEY, SVGAGI. The CDR3 runs 16 residues. Trimming cost V 2 bases and J 4 bases; bases outside gene matches: 5. This chain's CDR3 is CASSYRGLAGHYEQYF. The CDR3 DNA follows: TGTGCCAGCAGTTACAGGGGACTAGCGGGGCATTACGAGCAGTACTTC.